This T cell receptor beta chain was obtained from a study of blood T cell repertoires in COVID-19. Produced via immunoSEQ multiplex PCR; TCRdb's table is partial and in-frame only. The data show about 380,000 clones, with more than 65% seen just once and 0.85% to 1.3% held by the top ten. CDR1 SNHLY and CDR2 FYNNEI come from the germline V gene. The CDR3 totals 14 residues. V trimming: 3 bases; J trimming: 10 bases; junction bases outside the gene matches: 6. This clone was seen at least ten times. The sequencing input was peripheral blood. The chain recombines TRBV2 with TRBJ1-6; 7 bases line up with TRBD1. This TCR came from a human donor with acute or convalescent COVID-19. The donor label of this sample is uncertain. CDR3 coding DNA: TGTGCCAGCAGTGATGACAGGGTTGGGTCACCCCTCCACTTT. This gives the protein CASSDDRVGSPLHF.